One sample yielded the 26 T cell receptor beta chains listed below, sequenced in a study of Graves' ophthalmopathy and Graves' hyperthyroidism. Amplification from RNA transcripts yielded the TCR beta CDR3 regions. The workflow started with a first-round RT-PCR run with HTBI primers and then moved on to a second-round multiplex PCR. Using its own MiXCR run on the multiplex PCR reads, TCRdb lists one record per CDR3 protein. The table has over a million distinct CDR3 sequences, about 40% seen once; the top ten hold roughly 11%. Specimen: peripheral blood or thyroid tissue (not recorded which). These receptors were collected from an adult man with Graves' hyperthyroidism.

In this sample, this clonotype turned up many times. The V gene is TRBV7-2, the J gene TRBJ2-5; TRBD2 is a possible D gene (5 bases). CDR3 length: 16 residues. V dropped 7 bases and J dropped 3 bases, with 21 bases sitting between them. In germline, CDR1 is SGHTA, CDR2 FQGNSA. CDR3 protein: CASIFRKGGHKETQYF. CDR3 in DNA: TGTGCCAGCATCTTTAGAAAGGGCGGGCACAAAGAGACCCAGTACTTC. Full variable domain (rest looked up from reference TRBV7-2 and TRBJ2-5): GAGVSQSPSNKVTEKGKDVELRCDPISGHTALYWYRQSLGQGLEFLIYFQGNSAPDKSGLPSDRFSAERTGGSVSTLTIQRTQQEDSAVYLCASIFRKGGHKETQYFGPGTRLLVL.

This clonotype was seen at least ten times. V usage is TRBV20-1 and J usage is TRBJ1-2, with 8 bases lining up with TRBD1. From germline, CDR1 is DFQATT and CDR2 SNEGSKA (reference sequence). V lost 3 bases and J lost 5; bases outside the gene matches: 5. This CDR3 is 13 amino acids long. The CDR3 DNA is TGCAGTGCTAGCCACCAGGGGGCGTATGGCTACACCTTC. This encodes CSASHQGAYGYTF.

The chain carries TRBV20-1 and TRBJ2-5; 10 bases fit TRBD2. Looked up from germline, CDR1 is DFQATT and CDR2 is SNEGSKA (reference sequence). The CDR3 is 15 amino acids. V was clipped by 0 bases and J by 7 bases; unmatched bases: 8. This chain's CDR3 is CSARDWRIAGGTQYF. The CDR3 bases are TGCAGTGCTAGAGATTGGCGTATAGCGGGGGGGACCCAGTACTTC.

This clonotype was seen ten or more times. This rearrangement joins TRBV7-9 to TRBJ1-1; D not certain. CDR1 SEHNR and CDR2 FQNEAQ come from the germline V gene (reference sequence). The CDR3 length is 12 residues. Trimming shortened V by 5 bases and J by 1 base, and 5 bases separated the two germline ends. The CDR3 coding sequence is TGTGCCAGCAGCGACCAGAACACTGAAGCTTTCTTT. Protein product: CASSDQNTEAFF.

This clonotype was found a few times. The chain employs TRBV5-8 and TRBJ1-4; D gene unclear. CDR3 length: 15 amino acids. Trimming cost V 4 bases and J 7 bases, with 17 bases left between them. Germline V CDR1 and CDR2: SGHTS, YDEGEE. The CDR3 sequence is CASSERDASPEKLFF. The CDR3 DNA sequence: TGTGCCAGCAGCGAGCGTGATGCCTCACCTGAAAAACTGTTTTTT.

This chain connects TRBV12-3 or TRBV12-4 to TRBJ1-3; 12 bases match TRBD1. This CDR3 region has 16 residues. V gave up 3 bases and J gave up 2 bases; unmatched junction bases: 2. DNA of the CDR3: TGTGCCAGCAGTTTGGGACAGGGGGCGACTGGAAACACCATATATTTT. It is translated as CASSLGQGATGNTIYF.

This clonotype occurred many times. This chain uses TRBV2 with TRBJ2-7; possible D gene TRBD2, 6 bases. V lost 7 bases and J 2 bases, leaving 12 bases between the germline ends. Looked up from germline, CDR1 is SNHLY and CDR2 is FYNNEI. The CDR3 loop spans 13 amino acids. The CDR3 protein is CASTGLRAYEQYF. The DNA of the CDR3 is TGTGCCAGCACGGGACTCCGAGCCTACGAGCAGTACTTC.

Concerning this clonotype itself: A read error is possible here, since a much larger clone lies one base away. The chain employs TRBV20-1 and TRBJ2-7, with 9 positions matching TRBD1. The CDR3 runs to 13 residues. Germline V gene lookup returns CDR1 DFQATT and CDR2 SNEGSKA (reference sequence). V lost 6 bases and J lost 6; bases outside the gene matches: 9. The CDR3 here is CSASGQGPFEQYF. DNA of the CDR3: TGCAGTGCCTCGGGACAGGGTCCGTTCGAGCAGTACTTC.

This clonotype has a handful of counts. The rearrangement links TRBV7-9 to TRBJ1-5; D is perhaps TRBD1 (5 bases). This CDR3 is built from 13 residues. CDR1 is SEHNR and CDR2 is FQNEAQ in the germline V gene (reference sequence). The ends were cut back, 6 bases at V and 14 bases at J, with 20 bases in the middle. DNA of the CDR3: TGTGCCAGCAGTCCTGACAGTCGATCCTACGAGCATTTT. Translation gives CASSPDSRSYEHF.

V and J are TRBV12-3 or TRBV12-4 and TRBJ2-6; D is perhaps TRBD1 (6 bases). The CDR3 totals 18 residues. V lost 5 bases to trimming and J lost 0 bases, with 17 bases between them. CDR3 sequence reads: CASSALPGQSSGANVLTF. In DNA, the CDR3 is TGTGCCAGCAGTGCCCTCCCGGGACAATCCTCTGGGGCCAACGTCCTGACTTTC.

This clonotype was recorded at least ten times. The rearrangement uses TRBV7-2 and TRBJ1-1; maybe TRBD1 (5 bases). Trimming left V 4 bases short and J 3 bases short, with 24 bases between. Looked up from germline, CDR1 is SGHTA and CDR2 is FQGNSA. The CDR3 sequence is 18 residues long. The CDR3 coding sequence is TGTGCCAGCAGCTGGCCCTCGGGCAGGGCTGAAGGGGACACTGAAGCTTTCTTT. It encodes CASSWPSGRAEGDTEAFF.

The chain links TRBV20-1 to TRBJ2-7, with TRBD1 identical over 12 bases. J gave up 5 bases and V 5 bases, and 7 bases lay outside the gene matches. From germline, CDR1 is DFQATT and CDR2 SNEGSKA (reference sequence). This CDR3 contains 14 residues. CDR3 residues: CSAPGTGGPHEQYF. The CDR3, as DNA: TGCAGTGCTCCCGGGACAGGGGGCCCCCACGAGCAGTACTTC.

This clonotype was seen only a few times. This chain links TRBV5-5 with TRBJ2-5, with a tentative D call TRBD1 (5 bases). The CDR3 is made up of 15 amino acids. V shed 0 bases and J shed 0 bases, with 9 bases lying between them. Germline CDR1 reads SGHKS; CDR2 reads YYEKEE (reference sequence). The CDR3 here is CASSLEDTYQETQYF. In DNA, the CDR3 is TGTGCCAGCAGCTTGGAGGACACTTACCAAGAGACCCAGTACTTC. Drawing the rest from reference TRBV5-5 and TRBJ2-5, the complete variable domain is DAGVTQSPTHLIKTRGQQVTLRCSPISGHKSVSWYQQVLGQGPQFIFQYYEKEERGRGNFPDRFSARQFPNYSSELNVNALLLGDSALYLCASSLEDTYQETQYFGPGTRLLVL.

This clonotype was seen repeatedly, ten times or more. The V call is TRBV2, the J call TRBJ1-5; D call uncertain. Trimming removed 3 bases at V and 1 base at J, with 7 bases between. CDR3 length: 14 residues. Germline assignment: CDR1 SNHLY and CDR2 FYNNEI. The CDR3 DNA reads TGTGCCAGCAGTGATTCGTCCAGCAATCAGCCCCAGCATTTT. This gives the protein CASSDSSSNQPQHF. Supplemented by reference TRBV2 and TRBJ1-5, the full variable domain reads EPEVTQTPSHQVTQMGQEVILRCVPISNHLYFYWYRQILGQKVEFLVSFYNNEISEKSEIFDDQFSVERPDGSNFTLKIRSTKLEDSAMYFCASSDSSSNQPQHFGDGTRLSIL.

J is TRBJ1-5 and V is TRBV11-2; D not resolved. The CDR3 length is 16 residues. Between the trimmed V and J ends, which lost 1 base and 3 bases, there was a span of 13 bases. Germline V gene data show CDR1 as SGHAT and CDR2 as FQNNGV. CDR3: CASSLGTHETNQPQHF. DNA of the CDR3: TGTGCCAGCAGCTTAGGTACACATGAAACCAATCAGCCCCAGCATTTT.

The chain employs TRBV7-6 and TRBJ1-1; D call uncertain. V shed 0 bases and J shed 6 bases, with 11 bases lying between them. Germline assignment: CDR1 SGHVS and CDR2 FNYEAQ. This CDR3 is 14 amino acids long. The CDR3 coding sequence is TGTGCCAGCAGCTTAGCGGAAGTACAAGCTGAAGCTTTCTTT. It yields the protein CASSLAEVQAEAFF.

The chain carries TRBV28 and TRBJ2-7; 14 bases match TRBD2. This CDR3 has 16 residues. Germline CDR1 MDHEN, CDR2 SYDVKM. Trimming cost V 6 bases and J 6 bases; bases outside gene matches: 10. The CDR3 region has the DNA TGTGCCAGCAGCGCCCCCGGGACTAGCGGGAGTGGCGAGCAGTACTTC. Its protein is CASSAPGTSGSGEQYF. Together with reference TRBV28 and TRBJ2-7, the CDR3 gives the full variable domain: DVKVTQSSRYLVKRTGEKVFLECVQDMDHENMFWYRQDPGLGLRLIYFSYDVKMKEKGDIPEGYSVSREKKERFSLILESASTNQTSMYLCASSAPGTSGSGEQYFGPGTRLTVT.

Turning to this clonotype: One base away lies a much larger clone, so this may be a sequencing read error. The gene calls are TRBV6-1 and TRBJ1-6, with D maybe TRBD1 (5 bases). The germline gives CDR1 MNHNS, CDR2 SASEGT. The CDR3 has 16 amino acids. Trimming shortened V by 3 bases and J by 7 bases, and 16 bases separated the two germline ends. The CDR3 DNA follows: TGTGCCAGCAGTGAGTCACAGACAGCACGGAATTCACCCCTCCACTTT. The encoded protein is CASSESQTARNSPLHF.

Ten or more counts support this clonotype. In nucleotides, the CDR3 is TGTGCCAGCAGCGTAGGAGGGACAGGGTTCTACGAGCAGTACTTC. Translated, it gives CASSVGGTGFYEQYF. The J gene is TRBJ2-7, the V gene TRBV7-2, with TRBD1 matching over 9 bases. The CDR3 covers 15 residues. The J segment lost 3 bases and the V segment lost 5 bases, leaving 8 bases of the junction unmatched. The germline CDR1 and CDR2 sequences are SGHTA and FQGNSA.

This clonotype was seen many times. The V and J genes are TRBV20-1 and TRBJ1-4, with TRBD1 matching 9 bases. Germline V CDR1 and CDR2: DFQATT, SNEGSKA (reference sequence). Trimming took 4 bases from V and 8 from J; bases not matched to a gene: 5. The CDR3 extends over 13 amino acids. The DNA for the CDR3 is TGCAGTGCTACCGGGACAGGGAGGGAAAAACTGTTTTTT. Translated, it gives CSATGTGREKLFF.

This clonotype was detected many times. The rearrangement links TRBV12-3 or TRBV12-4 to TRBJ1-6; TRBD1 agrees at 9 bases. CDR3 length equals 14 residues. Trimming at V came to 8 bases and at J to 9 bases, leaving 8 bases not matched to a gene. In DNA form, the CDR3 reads TGTGCCAGCGGGGGACAGGGTATGAGTTCACCCCTCCACTTT. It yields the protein CASGGQGMSSPLHF.

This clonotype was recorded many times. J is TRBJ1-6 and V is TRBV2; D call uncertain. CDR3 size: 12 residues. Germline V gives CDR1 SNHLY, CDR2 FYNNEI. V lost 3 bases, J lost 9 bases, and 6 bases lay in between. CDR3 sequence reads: CASSEHPSPLHF. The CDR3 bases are TGTGCCAGCAGTGAGCACCCTTCACCCCTCCACTTT.

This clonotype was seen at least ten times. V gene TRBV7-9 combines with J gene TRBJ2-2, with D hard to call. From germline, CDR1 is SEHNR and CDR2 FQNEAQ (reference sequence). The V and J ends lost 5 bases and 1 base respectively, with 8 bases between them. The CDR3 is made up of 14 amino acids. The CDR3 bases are TGTGCCAGCAGCACCCGACAGAACACCGGGGAGCTGTTTTTT. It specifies CASSTRQNTGELFF.

The CDR3 sequence: CASRPTGYLEKLFF. CDR3 bases: TGTGCCAGCAGACCGACAGGCTATTTGGAAAAACTGTTTTTT. This chain uses TRBV27 with TRBJ1-4; TRBD1 is a possible D gene (6 bases). The CDR3 is made up of 14 amino acids. Germline CDR1 is MNHEY and CDR2 is SMNVEV (reference sequence). Trimming stripped 6 bases from V and 8 bases from J, with 16 bases between.

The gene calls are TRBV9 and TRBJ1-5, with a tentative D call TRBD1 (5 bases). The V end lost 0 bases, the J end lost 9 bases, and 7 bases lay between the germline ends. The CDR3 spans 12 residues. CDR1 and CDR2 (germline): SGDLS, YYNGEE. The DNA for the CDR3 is TGTGCCAGCAGCGTAGGGGGGGGGCCCCAGCATTTT. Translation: CASSVGGGPQHF.

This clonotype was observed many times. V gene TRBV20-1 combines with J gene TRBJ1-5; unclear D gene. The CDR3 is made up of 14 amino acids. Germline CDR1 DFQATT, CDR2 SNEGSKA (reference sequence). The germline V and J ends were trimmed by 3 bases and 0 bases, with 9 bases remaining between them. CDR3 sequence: CSASGLRSNQPQHF. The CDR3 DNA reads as TGCAGTGCTAGCGGCCTCCGTAGCAATCAGCCCCAGCATTTT.